The 5 T cell receptor beta chains reported below all come from one sample, sequenced in a study of blood T cells in healthy people across ages. A second PCR, run for about 6 to 11 cycles, used a sample-barcoded 5' primer plus a J-beta primer mix. Each CDR3 protein is one row after TCRdb ran MiXCR on the 5' RACE reads. The sample lists hundreds of thousands of distinct CDR3 sequences; about 51% were seen once. Sequencing input: blood. The receptors were sampled from an elderly woman in good health.

This sequence joins TRBV10-3 and TRBJ1-3, with unresolved D. Germline CDR1 is ENHRY and CDR2 is SYGVKD. V lost 7 bases to trimming and J lost 4 bases, with 11 bases between them. The CDR3 loop spans 13 amino acids. The CDR3 is CAIKTKGGNTIYF. In DNA, the CDR3 is TGTGCCATCAAAACAAAGGGAGGAAACACCATATATTTT.

In this sample, this clonotype turned up many times. Possible read error: a much larger clone is one base away. For the CDR3, the DNA is TGTGCCAGCACCAGGTCGAATGAGCAGTACTTC. Translating gives CASTRSNEQYF. V and J are TRBV12-3 or TRBV12-4 and TRBJ2-5; no definite D call. The CDR3 has 11 amino acids. V was clipped by 7 bases and J by 11 bases, with 14 bases between them.

Notes on this clonotype: This may be a read error, as it is one base from a much larger clone. The chain is built from TRBV14 and TRBJ2-7; no clear D. Germline V gene data show CDR1 as SGHDN and CDR2 as FVKESK. The CDR3 length is 14 residues. V was trimmed by 3 bases and J by 7 bases, leaving 16 bases between them. CDR3 sequence reads: CASSQASPYNEQYF. CDR3 DNA: TGTGCCAGCAGCCAGGCAAGCCCCTACAATGAGCAGTACTTC.

The V gene is TRBV24-1, the J gene TRBJ2-1; a possible D gene is TRBD1 (5 bases). V was clipped by 3 bases and J by 4 bases, with 6 bases between them. This CDR3 region has 13 residues. Germline values: CDR1 KGHDR, CDR2 SFDVKD. DNA for the CDR3: TGTGCCACCAGTGATGGACATTACAATGAGCAGTTCTTC. It is translated as CATSDGHYNEQFF.

This clonotype has at least ten counts. Here the CDR3 reads CASSQDLGPLREQYF. The CDR3 coding sequence is TGTGCCAGCAGCCAAGATCTGGGGCCACTTAGGGAGCAGTACTTC. The rearrangement joins TRBV3-1 to TRBJ2-7; D is perhaps TRBD1 (5 bases). The V end lost 0 bases, the J end lost 7 bases, and 16 bases lay between the germline ends. CDR3 length: 15 amino acids. The V gene's germline CDR1 is LGHDT and CDR2 YNNKEL (reference sequence).